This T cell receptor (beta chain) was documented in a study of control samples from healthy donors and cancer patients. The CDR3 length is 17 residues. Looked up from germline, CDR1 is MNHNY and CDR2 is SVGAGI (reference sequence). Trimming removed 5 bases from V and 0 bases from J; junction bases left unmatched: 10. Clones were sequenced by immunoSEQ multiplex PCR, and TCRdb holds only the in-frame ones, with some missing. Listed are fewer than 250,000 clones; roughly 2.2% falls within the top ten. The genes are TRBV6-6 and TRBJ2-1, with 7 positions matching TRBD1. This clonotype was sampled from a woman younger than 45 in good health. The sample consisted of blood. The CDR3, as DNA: TGTGCCAGCAGTCCCTTGAGGGGGCCCAGCTCCTACAATGAGCAGTTCTTC. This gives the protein CASSPLRGPSSYNEQFF.